Listed here are 3 T cell receptor beta chains from one sample, sequenced in a study of blood T cell repertoires in COVID-19. Repertoires were generated with immunoSEQ multiplex PCR, while TCRdb's copy carries only in-frame clones and drops some. This sample carries 70,000 to 90,000 clones, roughly four fifths of them seen once, and the ten largest clones take roughly 1.2%. The sequenced sample consisted of peripheral blood. The origin of the receptors is a woman of 80 years or more with acute or convalescent COVID-19.

V usage is TRBV5-5 and J usage is TRBJ2-1; TRBD2 matches at 9 bases. Germline values: CDR1 SGHKS, CDR2 YYEKEE (reference sequence). This CDR3 is built from 17 residues. V lost 4 bases, J lost 7 bases, and 15 bases stayed unmatched. This CDR3 reads CASSLDDGTSHRNEQFF. The CDR3, as DNA: TGTGCCAGCAGCCTGGATGACGGGACTAGCCACAGAAATGAGCAGTTCTTC.

The chain carries TRBV6-6 and TRBJ2-6, with a tentative D call TRBD1 (6 bases). CDR1 is MNHNY, CDR2 SVGAGI, per germline (reference sequence). CDR3 length equals 15 residues. Trimming took off 4 bases at V and 2 bases at J, with 9 bases between the two ends. CDR3: CASSSQGTGANVLTF. The CDR3, as DNA: TGTGCCAGCAGTTCACAGGGTACTGGGGCCAACGTCCTGACTTTC.

This clone was observed a few times. The chain has TRBV15 and TRBJ1-4, with D unresolved. This CDR3 contains 15 residues. Germline V lookup: CDR1 LNHNV, CDR2 YYDKDF (reference sequence). Trimming removed 2 bases at V and 4 bases at J, with 11 bases between. In nucleotides, the CDR3 is TGTGCCACCAGCAGAAAAAGTACAAATAATGAAAAACTGTTTTTT. Residues: CATSRKSTNNEKLFF. The complete variable domain, with remaining parts taken from reference TRBV15 and TRBJ1-4, reads DAMVIQNPRYQVTQFGKPVTLSCSQTLNHNVMYWYQQKSSQAPKLLFHYYDKDFNNEADTPDNFQSRRPNTSFCFLDIRSPGLGDTAMYLCATSRKSTNNEKLFFGSGTQLSVL.